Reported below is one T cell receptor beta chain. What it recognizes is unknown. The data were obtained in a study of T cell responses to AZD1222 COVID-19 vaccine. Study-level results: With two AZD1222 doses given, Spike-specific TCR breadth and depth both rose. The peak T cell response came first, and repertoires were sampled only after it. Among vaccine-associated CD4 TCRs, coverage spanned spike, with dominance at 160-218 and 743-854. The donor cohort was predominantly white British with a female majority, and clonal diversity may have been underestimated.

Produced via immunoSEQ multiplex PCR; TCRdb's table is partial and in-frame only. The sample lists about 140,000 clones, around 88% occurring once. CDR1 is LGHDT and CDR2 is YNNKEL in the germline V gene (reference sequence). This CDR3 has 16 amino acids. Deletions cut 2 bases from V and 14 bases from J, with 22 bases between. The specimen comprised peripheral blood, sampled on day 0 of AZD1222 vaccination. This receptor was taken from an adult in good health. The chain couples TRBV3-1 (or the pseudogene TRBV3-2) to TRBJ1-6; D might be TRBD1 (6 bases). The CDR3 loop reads CASSQPPTGPFVSLHF. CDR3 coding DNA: TGTGCCAGCAGCCAACCCCCGACAGGCCCGTTTGTTTCCCTCCACTTT.